Sequencing of this T cell receptor beta chain was carried out in a study of T cell responses to AZD1222 COVID-19 vaccine. Regarding the study as a whole: Just six people given AZD1222 tested seropositive at baseline. Vaccination with two AZD1222 doses was followed by a rise in Spike-specific TCR breadth and depth.

Points on this clone: Its cognate antigen is unknown.

Germline CDR1 reads MDHEN; CDR2 reads SYDVKM. CDR3 size: 13 residues. Trimming stripped 5 bases from V and 0 bases from J, with 7 bases between. Profiling relied on immunoSEQ multiplex PCR, and the TCRdb table lists in-frame clones only, not all of them. The sample lists roughly 120,000 clones, around nine tenths occurring once. The chain employs TRBV28 and TRBJ1-2; maybe TRBD1 (6 bases). The source was peripheral blood, collected on day 0 of AZD1222 vaccination. The receptor comes from an adult in good health. CDR3 in amino acids: CASSRGTNYGYTF. For the CDR3, the DNA is TGTGCCAGCAGTAGGGGGACTAACTATGGCTACACCTTC.